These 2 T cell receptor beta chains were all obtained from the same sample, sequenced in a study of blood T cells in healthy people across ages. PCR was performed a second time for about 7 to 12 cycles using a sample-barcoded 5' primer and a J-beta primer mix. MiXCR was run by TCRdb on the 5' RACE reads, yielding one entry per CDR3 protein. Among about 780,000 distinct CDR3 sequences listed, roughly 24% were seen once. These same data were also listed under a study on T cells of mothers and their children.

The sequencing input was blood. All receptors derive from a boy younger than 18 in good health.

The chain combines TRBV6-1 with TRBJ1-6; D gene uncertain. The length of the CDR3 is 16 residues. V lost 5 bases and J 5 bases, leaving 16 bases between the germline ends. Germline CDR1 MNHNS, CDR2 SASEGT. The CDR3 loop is CASSPRLGLDNSPLHF. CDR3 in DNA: TGTGCCAGCAGTCCACGATTGGGCCTAGATAATTCACCCCTCCACTTT.

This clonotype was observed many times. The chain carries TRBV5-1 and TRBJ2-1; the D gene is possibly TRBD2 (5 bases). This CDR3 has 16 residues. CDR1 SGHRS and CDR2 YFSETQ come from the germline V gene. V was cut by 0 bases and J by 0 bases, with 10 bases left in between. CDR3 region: CASSLVGGSSYNEQFF. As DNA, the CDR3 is TGCGCCAGCAGCTTGGTTGGAGGTTCCTCCTACAATGAGCAGTTCTTC.